Listed here are 17 T cell receptor beta chains from one sample, sequenced in a study of T cells after yellow fever vaccination. TCRdb itself ran the 5' RACE reads through MiXCR, one entry per CDR3 protein. The data show under 700,000 distinct CDR3 sequences, less than 20% seen once. The source material was PBMCs, sampled less than 6 days after the first yellow fever vaccination. The receptor set was obtained from a man between 18 and 35 years old who received the YFV17D yellow fever vaccine.

CDR3 loop: CATPHRGQMYTEAFF. CDR3 nucleotides: TGTGCCACCCCCCACCGGGGACAGATGTACACTGAAGCTTTCTTT. The chain carries TRBV2 and TRBJ1-1; 7 bases are shared with TRBD1. V shed 10 bases and J 3 bases; nucleotides not matched to a gene: 14. The CDR3 has 15 amino acids. The germline CDR1 and CDR2 sequences are SNHLY and FYNNEI.

The V call is TRBV11-1, the J call TRBJ2-5; 11 bases are shared with TRBD2. The CDR3 is made up of 18 amino acids. The germline CDR1 and CDR2 sequences are SGHAT and FQDESV (reference sequence). V was pared by 6 bases and J by 4 bases, with 16 bases of the junction left unmatched. In DNA form, the CDR3 reads TGTGCCAGCAGTTCCGGGACTAGCGGAACTTCTTCCCGAGAGACCCAGTACTTC. Translating it yields CASSSGTSGTSSRETQYF.

This clonotype was seen a few times. The chain combines TRBV20-1 with TRBJ1-3; unclear D gene. The V end lost 6 bases, the J end lost 2 bases, and 11 bases lay between the germline ends. The germline V gene encodes CDR1 DFQATT and CDR2 SNEGSKA (reference sequence). CDR3 length: 13 amino acids. CDR3 sequence reads: CSASVGAGNTIYF. The CDR3 coding sequence is TGCAGTGCCAGTGTCGGGGCTGGAAACACCATATATTTT.

This clonotype has just a few counts. The rearrangement uses TRBV29-1 and TRBJ2-1; TRBD2 might be the D (6 bases). Trimming took 2 bases from V and 9 from J, leaving 11 bases between them. This CDR3 is built from 12 residues. Germline-derived CDR1 and CDR2 are SQVTM and ANQGSEA. CDR3 region: CSVERGGGEQFF. CDR3 coding DNA: TGCAGCGTTGAAAGGGGAGGCGGTGAGCAGTTCTTC.

There are a few counts of this clonotype. The chain couples TRBV27 to TRBJ1-1, with 7 bases that match TRBD1. Unmatched junction bases numbered 5, after V lost 7 bases and J lost 0 bases. Germline V gene data show CDR1 as MNHEY and CDR2 as SMNVEV (reference sequence). The CDR3 runs 14 residues. CDR3 DNA sequence: TGTGCCAGCATTCCGACAGGGCTGAACACTGAAGCTTTCTTT. As protein: CASIPTGLNTEAFF.

In this sample, this clonotype turned up a few times. The chain couples TRBV7-2 to TRBJ2-7; possible D gene TRBD1, 6 bases. Trimming removed 4 bases at V and 4 bases at J, with 17 bases between. The CDR3 has 15 residues. Germline CDR1 SGHTA, CDR2 FQGNSA. The CDR3 DNA reads as TGTGCCAGCAGCTGGGGAATGAGGGGGTTTTACGAGCAGTACTTC. Amino acids: CASSWGMRGFYEQYF.

This chain connects TRBV5-4 to TRBJ2-2; D is unresolved. With 3 bases removed from V and 3 bases from J, the gap between germline ends came to 12 bases. The length of the CDR3 is 15 residues. The V gene's germline CDR1 is SGHNT and CDR2 YYREEE (reference sequence). The CDR3 here is CASSWGPRDTGELFF. In DNA, the CDR3 is TGTGCCAGCAGCTGGGGTCCCCGGGACACCGGGGAGCTGTTTTTT.

The table lists this clonotype with a few counts. V gene TRBV29-1 combines with J gene TRBJ1-5; D is ambiguous. From germline, CDR1 is SQVTM and CDR2 ANQGSEA. There are 12 residues in the CDR3. The ends were cut back, 5 bases at V and 4 bases at J, with 9 bases in the middle. The CDR3 coding sequence is TGCAGCGTTATGGGTGAGAATCAGCCCCAGCATTTT. It encodes CSVMGENQPQHF. The entire variable domain, with the rest obtained from reference TRBV29-1 and TRBJ1-5, is as follows: SAVISQKPSRDICQRGTSLTIQCQVDSQVTMMFWYRQQPGQSLTLIATANQGSEATYESGFVIDKFPISRPNLTFSTLTVSNMSPEDSSIYLCSVMGENQPQHFGDGTRLSIL.

The CDR3 protein is CASSTGQGVQFF. CDR3 sequence (DNA): TGTGCCAGTAGTACCGGACAAGGTGTACAGTTCTTC. This rearrangement joins TRBV19 to TRBJ2-1, with a weak D call TRBD1 (5 bases). V was clipped by 4 bases and J by 13 bases, with 14 bases between them. The germline CDR1 and CDR2 sequences are LNHDA and SQIVND (reference sequence). The CDR3 is 12 amino acids.

The CDR3 DNA is TGTGCCAGCAAGCGGCAGGAGGGCGGCTACACCTTC. Amino acid sequence: CASKRQEGGYTF. This chain connects TRBV9 to TRBJ1-2; D remains unclear. The V end was cut by 6 bases, the J end by 8 bases, with 14 bases between. The CDR3 totals 12 residues. From germline, CDR1 is SGDLS and CDR2 YYNGEE.

The DNA of the CDR3 is TGTGCCAGCAGCTTGCTAGCGGGGGATGGGGAGACCCAGTACTTC. Amino acid sequence: CASSLLAGDGETQYF. The genes are TRBV7-2 and TRBJ2-5; TRBD2 matches at 10 bases. The ends lost 3 bases at V and 5 bases at J; junction bases unmatched: 6. The germline V gene has CDR1 SGHTA and CDR2 FQGNSA. The CDR3 runs 15 residues.

The chain joins TRBV12-3 or TRBV12-4 to TRBJ2-1, with 8 bases that match TRBD1. The CDR3 is 15 residues long. Trimming took 3 bases from V and 4 from J; bases not matched to a gene: 5. The DNA of the CDR3 is TGTGCCAGCAGTTTTGGCGACAGGGGATACAATGAGCAGTTCTTC. Protein sequence: CASSFGDRGYNEQFF.

This clonotype occurred a few times. The rearrangement links TRBV28 to TRBJ2-3; a weak D match, TRBD2 (5 bases). Between the trimmed V and J ends, which lost 10 bases and 6 bases, there was a span of 17 bases. The CDR3 covers 13 residues. Germline CDR1 reads MDHEN; CDR2 reads SYDVKM. The CDR3 loop reads CATQPGGPDTQYF. In DNA, the CDR3 is TGTGCCACACAACCCGGAGGACCGGATACGCAGTATTTT.

The chain joins TRBV6-2 or TRBV6-3 to TRBJ2-7; D perhaps matches TRBD1 (6 bases). The CDR3 has 12 amino acids. V was clipped by 2 bases and J by 5 bases, with 7 bases between them. Germline-derived CDR1 and CDR2 are MNHEY and SVGEGT. The CDR3 nucleotides read TGTGCCAGCAGTTACGGGGGCAACGAGCAGTACGTC. Its translation is CASSYGGNEQYV.

The table lists this clonotype with a few counts. The chain carries TRBV9 and TRBJ2-3; D ambiguous. The CDR3 loop spans 14 amino acids. CDR1 is SGDLS and CDR2 is YYNGEE in the germline V gene. V lost 2 bases and J lost 5, with 12 bases in between. The CDR3 loop reads CASSVLGSVDTQYF. The CDR3 nucleotides read TGTGCCAGCAGCGTCCTAGGGTCCGTAGATACGCAGTATTTT.

This clonotype was detected a few times. V usage is TRBV4-3 and J usage is TRBJ2-7; D is perhaps TRBD1 or TRBD2 (5 bases each). The CDR3 runs to 17 residues. CDR1 LGHNA and CDR2 YSLEER come from the germline V gene. Trimming took off 4 bases at V and 0 bases at J, with 19 bases between the two ends. CDR3 amino acids: CASSPGMGQGSSYEQYF. The CDR3, as DNA: TGCGCCAGCAGCCCGGGAATGGGTCAGGGTAGCTCCTACGAGCAGTACTTC.

This CDR3 is CGSHRGPSSYEQYF. The CDR3 DNA reads TGTGGCTCACACAGGGGACCATCATCCTACGAGCAGTACTTC. V usage is TRBV6-1 and J usage is TRBJ2-7, with 7 nucleotides matching TRBD1. The CDR3 covers 14 residues. CDR1 and CDR2 from the germline V gene are MNHNS and SASEGT.